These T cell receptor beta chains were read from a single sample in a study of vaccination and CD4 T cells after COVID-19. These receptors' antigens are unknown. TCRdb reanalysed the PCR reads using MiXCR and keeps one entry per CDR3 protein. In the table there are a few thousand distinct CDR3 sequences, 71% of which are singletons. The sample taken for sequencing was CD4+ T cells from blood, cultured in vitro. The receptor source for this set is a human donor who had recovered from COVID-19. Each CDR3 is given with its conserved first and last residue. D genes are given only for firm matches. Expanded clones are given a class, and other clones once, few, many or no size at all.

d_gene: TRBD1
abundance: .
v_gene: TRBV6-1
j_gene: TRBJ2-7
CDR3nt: TGTGCCAGCAGTGAAGAAATAGGGACAGCCTCCTACGAGCAGTACTTC
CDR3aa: CASSEEIGTASYEQYF

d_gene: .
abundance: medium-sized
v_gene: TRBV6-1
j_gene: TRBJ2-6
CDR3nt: TGTGCCAGCAGTGATCCGGGCGCGAGGGCCTCTGGGGCCAACGTCCTGACTTTC
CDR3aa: CASSDPGARASGANVLTF

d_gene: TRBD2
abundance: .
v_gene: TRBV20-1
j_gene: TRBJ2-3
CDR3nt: TGCAGTGCAGCTAGCGGGGGGTTCGGCACAGATACGCAGTATTTT
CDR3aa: CSAASGGFGTDTQYF

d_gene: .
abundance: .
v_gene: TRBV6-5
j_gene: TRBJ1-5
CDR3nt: TGTGCCAGCAGTTATAGGGCCTCTCAGCCCCAGCATTTT
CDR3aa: CASSYRASQPQHF

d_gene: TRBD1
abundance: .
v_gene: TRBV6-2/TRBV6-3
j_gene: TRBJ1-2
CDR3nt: TGTGCCAGCAGTTCCAGTCTCAGGGGGCGCTCCTATGGCTACACCTTC
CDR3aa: CASSSSLRGRSYGYTF

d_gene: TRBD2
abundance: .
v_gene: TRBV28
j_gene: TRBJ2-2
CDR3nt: TGTGCCAGCAGTTTATCAGGGCTAGCGGGGGTTAGCGGGGAGCTGTTTTTT
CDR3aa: CASSLSGLAGVSGELFF

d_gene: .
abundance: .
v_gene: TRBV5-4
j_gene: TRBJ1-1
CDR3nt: TGTGCCAGCAGCATATTGAACACTGAAGCTTTCTTT
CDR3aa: CASSILNTEAFF

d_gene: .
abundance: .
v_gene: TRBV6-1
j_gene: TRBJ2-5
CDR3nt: TGTGCCAGCAGTCCAGGTCGTGGGTACCAAGAGACCCAGTACTTC
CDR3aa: CASSPGRGYQETQYF

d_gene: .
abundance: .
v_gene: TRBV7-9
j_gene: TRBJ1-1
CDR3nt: TGTGCCAGCAGCTTACAGGGTGGGAGATTCACTGAAGCTTTCTTT
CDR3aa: CASSLQGGRFTEAFF

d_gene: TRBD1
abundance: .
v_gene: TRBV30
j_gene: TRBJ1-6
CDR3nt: TGTGCTGGGAAGGCCAGGGGGCTTTTAGGTTCACCCCTCCACTTT
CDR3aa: CAGKARGLLGSPLHF

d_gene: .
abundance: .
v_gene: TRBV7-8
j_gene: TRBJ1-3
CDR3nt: TGTGCCAGCAGCCCTCGGACCAGCTCTGGAAACACCATATATTTT
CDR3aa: CASSPRTSSGNTIYF

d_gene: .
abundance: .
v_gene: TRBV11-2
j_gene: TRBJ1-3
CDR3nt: TGTGCCAGCAGCTTTGAACCCCCTCAAAGATCTGGAAACACCATATATTTT
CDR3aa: CASSFEPPQRSGNTIYF

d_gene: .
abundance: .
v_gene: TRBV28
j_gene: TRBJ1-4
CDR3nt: TGTGCCAGCAGTTTAGGAGGGAGGGACGAAAAACTGTTTTTT
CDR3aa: CASSLGGRDEKLFF

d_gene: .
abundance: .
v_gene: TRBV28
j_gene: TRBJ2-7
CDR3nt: TGTGCCAGCAGTTTAGCAGCCACCTACGAGCAGTACTTC
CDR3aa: CASSLAATYEQYF